The 18 T cell receptor beta chains below were found in one sample sequenced in a study of blood T cells in healthy people across ages. With a J-beta primer mix and a sample-barcoded 5' primer, a second PCR ran about 7 to 12 cycles. Each CDR3 protein gets one entry after TCRdb re-called the 5' RACE reads with MiXCR. Of roughly 500,000 distinct CDR3 sequences listed, 20% to 30% are singletons. These data are also associated with another study on T cells of mothers and their children.

Source material: blood. All receptors come from a boy aged 5 to 17 in good health.

The chain couples TRBV7-9 to TRBJ2-5, with a weak D call TRBD1 (6 bases). The J call may not be correct, given that the DNA end is closer to TRBJ2-7. The CDR3 is 15 residues long. Germline lookup yields CDR1 SEHNR and CDR2 FQNEAQ (reference sequence). The CDR3 loop reads CASSLKSGDPYEQYF. The CDR3 bases are TGTGCCAGCAGCTTAAAGTCAGGGGACCCCTACGAGCAGTACTTC.

V is TRBV20-1 and J is TRBJ2-1, with 8 bases aligning to TRBD1. V gave up 1 base and J gave up 0 bases; unmatched junction bases: 8. There are 17 residues in the CDR3. Germline V gives CDR1 DFQATT, CDR2 SNEGSKA (reference sequence). The CDR3: CSARGAVQGGSYNEQFF. DNA for the CDR3: TGCAGTGCTAGAGGGGCGGTACAGGGGGGCTCCTACAATGAGCAGTTCTTC.

In this sample, this clonotype turned up a few times. J is TRBJ2-5 and V is TRBV5-1, with D maybe TRBD1 (5 bases). The tail of the sequence fits TRBJ2-7 better, so the J call may be wrong. Germline CDR1 reads SGHRS; CDR2 reads YFSETQ. This CDR3 is 13 amino acids long. The CDR3 spells CASSDPGSYEQYF. As DNA, the CDR3 is TGCGCCAGCAGTGATCCAGGGTCGTACGAGCAGTACTTC.

Only a few counts were recorded for this clonotype. The chain uses TRBV20-1 and TRBJ2-7, with 7 bases identical to TRBD2. Trimming removed 6 bases from V and 2 bases from J; junction bases left unmatched: 7. CDR1 DFQATT and CDR2 SNEGSKA come from the germline V gene (reference sequence). The CDR3 covers 13 residues. The CDR3 nucleotides read TGCAGTGCCCTACGGGGGGAAGCCTACGAGCAGTACTTC. Translated: CSALRGEAYEQYF.

The chain combines TRBV20-1 with TRBJ2-5, with D unclear. Germline CDR1 DFQATT, CDR2 SNEGSKA (reference sequence). V lost 0 bases and J 5 bases, leaving 4 bases between the germline ends. This CDR3 is 11 amino acids long. The DNA of the CDR3 is TGCAGTGCTAGAGATCCGGAGACCCAGTACTTC. It translates to CSARDPETQYF.

This clonotype occurred many times. V gene TRBV6-6 combines with J gene TRBJ2-1; 9 bases agree with TRBD1. The V gene's germline CDR1 is MNHNY and CDR2 SVGAGI (reference sequence). The V and J ends lost 1 base and 3 bases, in that order; junction bases with no gene match: 7. The CDR3 has 17 residues. DNA of the CDR3: TGTGCCAGCAGTTACTTAGATGGACAGGGGATCTACAATGAGCAGTTCTTC. Its translation: CASSYLDGQGIYNEQFF.

The gene calls are TRBV6-2 or TRBV6-3 and TRBJ2-7, with TRBD1 as a possible D gene (5 bases). This CDR3 is built from 16 residues. Germline CDR1 reads MNHEY; CDR2 reads SVGEGT. V dropped 4 bases and J dropped 5 bases, with 21 bases sitting between them. The CDR3 DNA follows: TGTGCCAGCAGTTTACTTGGACAAAAGCTAAGGAACGAGCAGTACTTC. Amino acid sequence: CASSLLGQKLRNEQYF.

This clonotype was picked up a small number of times. V gene TRBV7-8 combines with J gene TRBJ2-1; D perhaps matches TRBD2 (6 bases). This CDR3 is 19 amino acids long. Per the germline V gene, CDR1 is SGHVS and CDR2 is FQNEAQ. V was pared by 1 base and J by 12 bases, with 31 bases between. CDR3 loop: CASSLVGREFMAVPLGQFF. In DNA, the CDR3 is TGTGCCAGCAGCTTAGTGGGTCGGGAGTTTATGGCGGTCCCTTTGGGGCAGTTCTTC.

By share of the sample, this clonotype is medium-sized. The chain has TRBV29-1 and TRBJ2-5, with D possibly TRBD1 on 5 matching bases. The CDR3 has 13 residues. Per the germline V gene, CDR1 is SQVTM and CDR2 is ANQGSEA. The V gene lost 6 bases and the J gene lost 4 bases, with 15 bases spanning the gap. CDR3 loop: CSVQTGFSETQYF. The CDR3 DNA reads TGCAGCGTCCAAACAGGTTTTTCAGAGACCCAGTACTTC.

The CDR3: CASSLHGRQAYNEQFF. The DNA for the CDR3 is TGTGCCAGCAGTCTACACGGCAGGCAGGCCTACAATGAGCAGTTCTTC. This sequence joins TRBV9 and TRBJ2-1; D is uncertain. V was pared by 5 bases and J by 2 bases, with 17 bases between. Germline CDR1 is SGDLS and CDR2 is YYNGEE. The CDR3 is 16 amino acids.

The chain combines TRBV7-8 with TRBJ2-4; maybe TRBD1 (6 bases). This CDR3 has 15 amino acids. The V gene's germline CDR1 is SGHVS and CDR2 FQNEAQ. Trimming shortened V by 6 bases and J by 3 bases, and 15 bases separated the two germline ends. This CDR3 is CASRPRQDLKNIQYF. CDR3 nucleotides: TGTGCCAGCAGGCCTAGACAGGACCTCAAAAACATTCAGTACTTC.

The chain uses TRBV24-1 and TRBJ2-7; 10 nucleotides align to TRBD1. From germline, CDR1 is KGHDR and CDR2 SFDVKD. V lost 5 bases and J lost 7; bases outside the gene matches: 10. The CDR3 spans 15 residues. CDR3 DNA: TGTGCCACCAGTGGGACAGGGGGGAATCTGGAGGAGCAGTACTTC. It translates to CATSGTGGNLEEQYF.

Here the CDR3 DNA reads TGTGCCAGCAGTTACAGGGGTCGCGGCACTGAAGCTTTCTTT. Translation: CASSYRGRGTEAFF. This chain links TRBV6-5 with TRBJ1-1, with D tentatively TRBD1 (5 bases). The CDR3 has 14 residues. Germline CDR1 reads MNHEY; CDR2 reads SVGAGI. V was cut by 2 bases and J by 4 bases, with 11 bases left in between.

This clonotype has only a few counts. The chain couples TRBV6-2 or TRBV6-3 to TRBJ2-5, with 10 positions matching TRBD1. The assigned J gene may be wrong: the sequence end matches TRBJ2-1 better. The CDR3 sequence is 15 residues long. Germline V lookup: CDR1 MNHEY, CDR2 SVGEGT. CDR3 region: CASSYGTGVGNEQFF. The CDR3 nucleotides are TGTGCCAGCAGTTACGGGACAGGGGTTGGCAATGAGCAGTTCTTC.

The V and J genes are TRBV20-1 and TRBJ2-1; 7 bases are a match to TRBD2. Germline V CDR1 and CDR2: DFQATT, SNEGSKA (reference sequence). This CDR3 has 15 residues. V shed 1 base, J shed 4 bases, and the junction held 7 bases outside the gene matches. The chain's CDR3 is CSARVTTSEYNEQFF. In DNA, the CDR3 is TGCAGTGCTAGAGTAACTACTAGCGAATACAATGAGCAGTTCTTC.

The chain has TRBV29-1 and TRBJ2-1, with 7 bases matching TRBD1. Germline assignment: CDR1 SQVTM and CDR2 ANQGSEA. Trimming took 1 base from V and 3 from J; bases not matched to a gene: 6. This CDR3 contains 15 residues. DNA of the CDR3: TGCAGCGTTGAAGGACTCAGGGGGTACTACAATGAGCAGTTCTTC. It yields the protein CSVEGLRGYYNEQFF.

The chain carries TRBV4-3 and TRBJ1-1; D unclear. CDR1 LGHNA and CDR2 YSLEER come from the germline V gene. V was pared by 1 base and J by 1 base, with 7 bases between. CDR3 length: 14 amino acids. The CDR3 sequence: CASSQGRGNTEAFF. CDR3 bases: TGCGCCAGCAGCCAAGGCCGGGGGAACACTGAAGCTTTCTTT.

V and J are TRBV7-8 and TRBJ1-4, with unresolved D. Trimming took 1 base from V and 8 from J, leaving 8 bases between them. CDR1 is SGHVS, CDR2 FQNEAQ, per germline. This CDR3 comprises 13 residues. In nucleotides, the CDR3 is TGTGCCAGCAGCTTAGGGGTGAGGGAAAAACTGTTTTTT. This sequence encodes CASSLGVREKLFF. The full variable domain, in which reference TRBV7-8 and TRBJ1-4 provide the parts outside the CDR3, is GAGVSQSPRYKVAKRGQDVALRCDPISGHVSLFWYQQALGQGPEFLTYFQNEAQLDKSGLPSDRFFAERPEGSVSTLKIQRTQQEDSAVYLCASSLGVREKLFFGSGTQLSVL.